This TCR beta chain was found in a study of shared clonotypes between healthy human individuals. Whole-study context: Per-donor plates numbered three CD4 naive, three CD4 memory, two CD8 naive and one CD8 memory.

TCRdb's table, derived via immunoSEQ multiplex PCR, lists solely in-frame clones and lacks some. Of about 2.4 million clones in the sample, more than 90% are singletons; the top ten hold more than 0.12%. On this clone itself: The antigen remains unidentified.

Whole-study findings and limits: Few donors limited the genetic and exposure-history diversity represented.

Sequenced material: naive CD4+ T cells sorted from blood. Subset meaning: CD45RA+ positively selected. The TCR originated in a man younger than 35 in good health.

The CDR3 region is CASREQGVGEKLFF. The CDR3 bases are TGTGCCAGCAGGGAACAGGGAGTAGGGGAAAAACTGTTTTTT. The chain carries TRBV21-1 and TRBJ1-4; the table assigns TRBD1, which was not confirmed against the DNA. TRBV21-1 is a known pseudogene. There are 14 residues in the CDR3.